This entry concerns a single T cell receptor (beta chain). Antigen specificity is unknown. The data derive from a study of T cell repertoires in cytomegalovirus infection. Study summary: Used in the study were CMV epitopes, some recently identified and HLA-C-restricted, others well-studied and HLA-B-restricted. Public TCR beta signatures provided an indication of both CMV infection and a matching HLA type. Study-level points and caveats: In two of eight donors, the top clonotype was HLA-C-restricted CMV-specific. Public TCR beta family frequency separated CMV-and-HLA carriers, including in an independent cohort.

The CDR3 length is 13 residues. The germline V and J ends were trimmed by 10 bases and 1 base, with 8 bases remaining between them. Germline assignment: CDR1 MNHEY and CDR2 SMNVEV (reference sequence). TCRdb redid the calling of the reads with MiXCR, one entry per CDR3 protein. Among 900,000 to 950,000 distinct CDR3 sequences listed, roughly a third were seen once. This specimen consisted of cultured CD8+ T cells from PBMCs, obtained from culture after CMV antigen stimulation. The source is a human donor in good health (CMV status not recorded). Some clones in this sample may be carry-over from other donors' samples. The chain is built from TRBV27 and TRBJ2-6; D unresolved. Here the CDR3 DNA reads TGTGCCACCTTAGAGTCTGGGGCCAACGTCCTGACTTTC. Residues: CATLESGANVLTF.